This T cell receptor beta chain was recorded in a study of T cells after yellow fever vaccination. Findings and caveats of the study: Boosting was followed by the reappearance of most primary-vaccination clones (about 97% CD4, around 91% CD8).

Only a few counts were recorded for this clonotype. The target antigen is unknown. Trimming left V 3 bases short and J 5 bases short, with 6 bases between. CDR3 length equals 12 residues. Germline lookup yields CDR1 ENHRY and CDR2 SYGVKD. TCRdb fed the 5' RACE reads into MiXCR, producing one record per CDR3 protein. The table records about 550,000 distinct CDR3 sequences, roughly 19% of them present only once. The sequencing here drew on PBMCs, taken 15 days after the yellow fever booster vaccination. The sequence was obtained from a man in his thirties or forties who received the YFV17D yellow fever vaccine. This chain connects TRBV10-3 to TRBJ2-3, with a weak D call TRBD1 (6 bases). The CDR3 sequence is CAISEGGDTQYF. CDR3 sequence (DNA): TGTGCCATCAGTGAAGGGGGAGATACGCAGTATTTT.